This TCR beta chain comes out of a study of T cell responses to AZD1222 COVID-19 vaccine. General study results and limits: Seropositive AZD1222 recipients at baseline numbered only five or six. In all cases, repertoires were sampled only after the peak T cell response.

About this clone: The antigen is undetermined.

V gave up 8 bases and J gave up 4 bases, with 14 bases separating them. CDR1 WNHNN and CDR2 SYGVQD come from the germline V gene (reference sequence). The CDR3 contains 13 residues. TCRdb's table, derived via immunoSEQ multiplex PCR, lists solely in-frame clones and lacks some. Of 75,000 to 95,000 clones detected, about 91% appear once; the ten largest clones hold 6% to 8.5%. This chain joins TRBV10-1 and TRBJ1-2, with D perhaps matching TRBD1 (5 bases). The sample was peripheral blood, taken on day 0 of MenACWY control vaccination. The source of this sequence is an adult in good health. In DNA, the CDR3 is TGCGCCAGCTCCCGGGACGGTTTCTATGGCTACACCTTC. This sequence encodes CASSRDGFYGYTF.